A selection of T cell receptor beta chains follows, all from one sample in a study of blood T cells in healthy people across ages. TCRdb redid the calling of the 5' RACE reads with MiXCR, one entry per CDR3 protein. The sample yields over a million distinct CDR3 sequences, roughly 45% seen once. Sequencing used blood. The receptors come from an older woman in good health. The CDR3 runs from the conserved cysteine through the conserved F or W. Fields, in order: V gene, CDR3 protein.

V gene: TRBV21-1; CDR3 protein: CASSKANHEQFF
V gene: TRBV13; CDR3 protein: CASSTRQGLAGPHSYNEQFF
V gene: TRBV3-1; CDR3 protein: CASSYPGQGDNGYTF
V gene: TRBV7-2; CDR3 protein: CASSSPYSDTQYF
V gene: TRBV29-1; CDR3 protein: CSVEGFGGGTQYF
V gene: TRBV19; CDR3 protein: CASSIVYGNQPQHF
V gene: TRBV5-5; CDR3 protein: CASGPEGDGYTF
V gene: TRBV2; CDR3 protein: CASRVSLSDNEQYF
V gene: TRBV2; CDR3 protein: CASMPGLAANEQFF
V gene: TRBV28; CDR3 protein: CASSRPSGITDTQYF
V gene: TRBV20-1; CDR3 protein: CRPAGAGSNEQFF
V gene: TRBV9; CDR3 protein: CASSPSGQTNTDTQYF
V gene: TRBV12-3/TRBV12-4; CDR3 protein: CASSRKQVTEAFF
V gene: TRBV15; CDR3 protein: CATSRASQGSRDGYTF
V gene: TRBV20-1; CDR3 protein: CSASQDPGRGTEAFF
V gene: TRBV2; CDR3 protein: CASTAGGNEQFF
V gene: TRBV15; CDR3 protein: CATSRDWPRASGRADTQYF
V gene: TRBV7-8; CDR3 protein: CASSSGLALKGDEQYF
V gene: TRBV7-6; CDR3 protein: CASSLAFPTSGSTYEQYF
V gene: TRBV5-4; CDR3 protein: CASSSQPNYGYTF
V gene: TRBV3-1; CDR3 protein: CASSYGVPRGDNEQFF
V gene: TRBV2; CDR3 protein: CADQDGLGEQFF
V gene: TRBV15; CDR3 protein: CATSVSKGRGSGANVLTF
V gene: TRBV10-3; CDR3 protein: CAISHGTGDDEQFF
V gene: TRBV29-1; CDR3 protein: CSVEGSTDTQYF
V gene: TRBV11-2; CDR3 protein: CALGSGRPAAGELFF
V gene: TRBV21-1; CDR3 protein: CASSNTYNEQFF
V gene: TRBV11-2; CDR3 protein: CASSLAGGWENSPLHF
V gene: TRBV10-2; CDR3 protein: CASSESGEGSEQYF
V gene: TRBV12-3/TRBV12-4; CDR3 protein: CASSDSGRDEQYF
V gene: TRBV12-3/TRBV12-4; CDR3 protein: CASRRQNTGELFF
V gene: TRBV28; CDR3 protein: CASSPPPSGLYYEQYF